These 5 T cell receptor beta chains were sequenced from one sample in a study of shared T cell receptors in the human thymus listed by TCRdb under 2021. Preparation of the library involved the immunoSEQ multiplex PCR assay. This is the immuneACCESS table as TCRdb keeps it, with only in-frame sequences that have V and J called. A part of the clones is gone; compared with another copy, unresolved V genes explain less than half, and the rest is unexplained. The table for this sample lists 550,000 to 800,000 clones; over 75% of them were counted only once. The ten most abundant clones make up more than 0.01% of the sample. The same sample was also studied in work on human thymus T cells.

Sample: thymocytes. These receptors all stem from a girl under three years old with a congenital heart defect. Donor details come from another sample of the same person, matched by shared clones.

This sequence joins TRBV9 and TRBJ2-1; TRBD2 aligns across 10 bases. The V gene's germline CDR1 is SGDLS and CDR2 YYNGEE. CDR3 length: 22 residues. V gave up 3 bases and J gave up 0 bases; unmatched junction bases: 21. The CDR3 region has the DNA TGTGCCAGCAGCGGAGTAGACCGTGGGGCTAGCGGGGGTGAAAGCTCCTACAATGAGCAGTTCTTC. Translation gives CASSGVDRGASGGESSYNEQFF.

The CDR3 nucleotides read TGCGCCAGCAGCTTGGTGGCAGGGCATGGCTACACCTTC. As protein: CASSLVAGHGYTF. V is TRBV5-1 and J is TRBJ1-2, with D perhaps matching TRBD1 (5 bases). Looked up from germline, CDR1 is SGHRS and CDR2 is YFSETQ. The CDR3 consists of 13 residues. The V gene lost 0 bases and the J gene lost 6 bases, with 9 bases spanning the gap.

The genes are TRBV19 and TRBJ2-7; TRBD2 aligns across 7 bases. CDR3 length equals 16 residues. CDR1 is LNHDA and CDR2 is SQIVND in the germline V gene (reference sequence). With V trimmed by 6 bases and J by 3 bases, 14 bases remained unmatched. The CDR3 reads CASSAETMTGGYEQYF. In DNA, the CDR3 is TGTGCCAGTAGCGCAGAGACCATGACGGGGGGCTACGAGCAGTACTTC.

This clone turned up a few times. The chain recombines TRBV18 with TRBJ1-1; weak D call: TRBD1 (5 bases). V was cut by 6 bases and J by 3 bases, with 14 bases left in between. CDR1 is KGHSH, CDR2 LQKENI, per germline. The CDR3 extends over 14 amino acids. CDR3 protein: CASSGLGGHTEAFF. In nucleotides, the CDR3 is TGTGCCAGCTCTGGCCTGGGGGGACACACTGAAGCTTTCTTT.

The rearrangement joins TRBV6-5 to TRBJ1-1; D uncertain. Per the germline V gene, CDR1 is MNHEY and CDR2 is SVGAGI. The length of the CDR3 is 12 residues. The V end lost 6 bases, the J end lost 4 bases, and 9 bases lay between the germline ends. The CDR3 nucleotides are TGTGCCAGCAGCCCCGCAGGCACTGAAGCTTTCTTT. Amino acids: CASSPAGTEAFF.